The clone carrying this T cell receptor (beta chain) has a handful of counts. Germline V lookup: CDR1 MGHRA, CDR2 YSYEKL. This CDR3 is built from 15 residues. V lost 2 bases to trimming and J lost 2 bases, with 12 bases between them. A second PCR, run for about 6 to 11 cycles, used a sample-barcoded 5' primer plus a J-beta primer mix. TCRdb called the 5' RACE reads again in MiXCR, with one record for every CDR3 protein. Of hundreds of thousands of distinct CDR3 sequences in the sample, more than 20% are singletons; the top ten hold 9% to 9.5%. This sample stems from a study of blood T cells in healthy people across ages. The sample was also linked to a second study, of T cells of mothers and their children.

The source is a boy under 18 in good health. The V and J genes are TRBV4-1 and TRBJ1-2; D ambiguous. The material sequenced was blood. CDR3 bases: TGCGCCAGCAGCCAACCAACCGGACGAAACTATGGCTACACCTTC. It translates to CASSQPTGRNYGYTF.